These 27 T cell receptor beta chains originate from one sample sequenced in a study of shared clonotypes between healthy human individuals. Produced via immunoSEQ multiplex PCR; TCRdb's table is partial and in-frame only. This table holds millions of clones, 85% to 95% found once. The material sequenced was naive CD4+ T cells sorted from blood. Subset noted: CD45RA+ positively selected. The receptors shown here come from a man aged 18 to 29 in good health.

The CDR3 DNA follows: TGTGCCAGCAGCTCGTCCAGTCAAGAGACCCAGTACTTC. Translated, it gives CASSSSSQETQYF. The chain couples TRBV11-2 to TRBJ2-5; D remains ambiguous. Germline assignment: CDR1 SGHAT and CDR2 FQNNGV. This CDR3 region has 13 residues. V lost 4 bases to trimming and J lost 2 bases, with 8 bases between them.

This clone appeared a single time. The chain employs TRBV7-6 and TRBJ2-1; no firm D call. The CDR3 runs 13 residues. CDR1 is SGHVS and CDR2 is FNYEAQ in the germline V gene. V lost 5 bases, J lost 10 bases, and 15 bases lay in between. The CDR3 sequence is CASSQRDGREQFF. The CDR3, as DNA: TGTGCCAGCAGCCAACGAGACGGAAGAGAGCAGTTCTTC.

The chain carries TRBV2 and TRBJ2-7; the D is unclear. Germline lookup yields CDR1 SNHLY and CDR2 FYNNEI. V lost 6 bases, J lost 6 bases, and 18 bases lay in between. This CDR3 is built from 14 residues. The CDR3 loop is CASSQTPGPGEQYF. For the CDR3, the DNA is TGTGCCAGCAGCCAAACACCGGGTCCAGGCGAGCAGTACTTC. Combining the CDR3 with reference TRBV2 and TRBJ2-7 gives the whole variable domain EPEVTQTPSHQVTQMGQEVILRCVPISNHLYFYWYRQILGQKVEFLVSFYNNEISEKSEIFDDQFSVERPDGSNFTLKIRSTKLEDSAMYFCASSQTPGPGEQYFGPGTRLTVT.

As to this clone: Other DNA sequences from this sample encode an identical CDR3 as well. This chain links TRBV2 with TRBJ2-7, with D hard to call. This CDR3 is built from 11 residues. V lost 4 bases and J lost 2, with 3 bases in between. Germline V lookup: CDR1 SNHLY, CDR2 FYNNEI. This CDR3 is CASSVTYEQYF. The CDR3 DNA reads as TGTGCCAGCAGTGTTACCTACGAGCAGTACTTC.

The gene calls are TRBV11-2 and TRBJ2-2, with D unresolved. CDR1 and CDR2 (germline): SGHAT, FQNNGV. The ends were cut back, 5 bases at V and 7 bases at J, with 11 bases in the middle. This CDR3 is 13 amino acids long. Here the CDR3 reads CASSVLGIGELFF. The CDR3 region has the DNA TGTGCCAGCAGCGTCCTAGGGATCGGGGAGCTGTTTTTT.

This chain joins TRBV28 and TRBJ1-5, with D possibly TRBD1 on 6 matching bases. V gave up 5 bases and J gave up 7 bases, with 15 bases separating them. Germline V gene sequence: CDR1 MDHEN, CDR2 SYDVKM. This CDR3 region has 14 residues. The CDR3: CASSQTGSGQPQHF. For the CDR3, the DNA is TGTGCCAGCAGTCAAACAGGGTCGGGACAGCCCCAGCATTTT.

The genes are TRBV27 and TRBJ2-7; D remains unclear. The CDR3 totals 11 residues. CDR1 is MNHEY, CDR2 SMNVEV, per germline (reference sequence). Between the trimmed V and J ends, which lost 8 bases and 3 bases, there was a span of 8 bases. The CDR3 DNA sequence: TGTGCCAGCGGGTGGGGCTACGAGCAGTACTTC. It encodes CASGWGYEQYF.

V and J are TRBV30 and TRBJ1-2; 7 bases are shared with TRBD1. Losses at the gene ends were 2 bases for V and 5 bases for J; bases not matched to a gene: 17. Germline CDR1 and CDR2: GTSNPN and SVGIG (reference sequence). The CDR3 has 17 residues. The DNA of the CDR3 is TGTGCCTGGAGTCCATACAGGGGCGCAGGGAGTGTGTATGGCTACACCTTC. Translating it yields CAWSPYRGAGSVYGYTF.

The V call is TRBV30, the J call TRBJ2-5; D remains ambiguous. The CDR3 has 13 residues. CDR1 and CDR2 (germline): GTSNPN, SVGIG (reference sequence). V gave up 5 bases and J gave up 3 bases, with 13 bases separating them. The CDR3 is CAWDAQSEETQYF. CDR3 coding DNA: TGTGCCTGGGATGCACAAAGCGAAGAGACCCAGTACTTC.

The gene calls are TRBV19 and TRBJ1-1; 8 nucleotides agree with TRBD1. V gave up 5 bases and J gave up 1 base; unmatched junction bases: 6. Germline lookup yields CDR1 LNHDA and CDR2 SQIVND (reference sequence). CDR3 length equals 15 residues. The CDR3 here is CASSSWTGRNTEAFF. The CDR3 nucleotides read TGTGCCAGTAGTTCTTGGACAGGGAGGAACACTGAAGCTTTCTTT.

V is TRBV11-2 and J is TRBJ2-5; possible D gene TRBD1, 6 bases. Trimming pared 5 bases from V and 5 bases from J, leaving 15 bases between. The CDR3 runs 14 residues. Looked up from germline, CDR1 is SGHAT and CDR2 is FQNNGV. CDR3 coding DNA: TGTGCCAGCAGCCCAGGACAGTTGAGGGAGACCCAGTACTTC. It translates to CASSPGQLRETQYF.

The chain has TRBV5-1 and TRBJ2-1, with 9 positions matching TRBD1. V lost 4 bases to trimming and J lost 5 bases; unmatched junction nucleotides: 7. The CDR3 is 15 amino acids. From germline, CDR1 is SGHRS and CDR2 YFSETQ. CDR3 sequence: CASSPRDRVNNEQFF. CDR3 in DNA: TGCGCCAGCAGCCCTCGGGACAGGGTGAACAATGAGCAGTTCTTC.

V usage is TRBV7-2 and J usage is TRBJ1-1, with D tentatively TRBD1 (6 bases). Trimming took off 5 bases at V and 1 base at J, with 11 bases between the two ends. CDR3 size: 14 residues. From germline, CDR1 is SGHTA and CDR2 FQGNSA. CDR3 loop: CASSPTGRNTEAFF. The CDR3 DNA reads TGTGCCAGCAGCCCAACAGGGAGGAACACTGAAGCTTTCTTT. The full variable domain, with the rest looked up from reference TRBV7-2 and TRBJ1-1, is GAGVSQSPSNKVTEKGKDVELRCDPISGHTALYWYRQSLGQGLEFLIYFQGNSAPDKSGLPSDRFSAERTGGSVSTLTIQRTQQEDSAVYLCASSPTGRNTEAFFGQGTRLTVV.

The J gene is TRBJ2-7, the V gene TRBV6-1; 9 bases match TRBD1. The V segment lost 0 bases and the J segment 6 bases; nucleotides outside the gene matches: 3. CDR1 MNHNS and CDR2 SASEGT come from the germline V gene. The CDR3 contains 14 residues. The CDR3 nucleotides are TGTGCCAGCAGTGAAGCTTACAGGGGGCTCGAGCAGTACTTC. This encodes CASSEAYRGLEQYF.

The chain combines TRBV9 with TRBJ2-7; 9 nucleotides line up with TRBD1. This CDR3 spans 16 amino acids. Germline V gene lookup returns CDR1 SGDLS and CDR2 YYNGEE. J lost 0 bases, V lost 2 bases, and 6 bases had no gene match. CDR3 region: CASSVSGQGTSYEQYF. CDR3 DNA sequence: TGTGCCAGCAGCGTCTCGGGACAGGGTACCTCCTACGAGCAGTACTTC.

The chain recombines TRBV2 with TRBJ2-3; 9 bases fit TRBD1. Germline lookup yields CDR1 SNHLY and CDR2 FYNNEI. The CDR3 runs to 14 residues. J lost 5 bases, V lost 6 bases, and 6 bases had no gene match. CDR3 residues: CASRLGQGGDTQYF. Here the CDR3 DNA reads TGTGCCAGCAGGTTGGGACAGGGTGGAGATACGCAGTATTTT.

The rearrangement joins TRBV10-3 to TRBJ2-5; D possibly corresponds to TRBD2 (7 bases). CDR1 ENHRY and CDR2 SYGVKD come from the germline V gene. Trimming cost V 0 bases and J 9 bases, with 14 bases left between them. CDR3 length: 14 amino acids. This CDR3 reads CAISESRGAGSQYF. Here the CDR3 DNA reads TGTGCCATCAGTGAGTCACGGGGGGCCGGATCCCAGTACTTC.

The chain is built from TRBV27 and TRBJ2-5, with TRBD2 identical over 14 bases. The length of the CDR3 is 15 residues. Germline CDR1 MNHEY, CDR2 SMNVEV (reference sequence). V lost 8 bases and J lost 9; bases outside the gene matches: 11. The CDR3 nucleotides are TGTGCCAGCGGAACCGGGAGACTAGCGGGGGGGGCCCAGTACTTC. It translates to CASGTGRLAGGAQYF.

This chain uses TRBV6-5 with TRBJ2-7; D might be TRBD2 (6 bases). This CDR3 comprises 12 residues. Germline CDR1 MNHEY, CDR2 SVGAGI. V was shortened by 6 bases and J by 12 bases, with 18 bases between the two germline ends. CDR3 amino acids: CASSPTGSSAYF. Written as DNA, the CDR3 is TGTGCCAGCAGCCCTACCGGGAGCTCGGCGTACTTC.

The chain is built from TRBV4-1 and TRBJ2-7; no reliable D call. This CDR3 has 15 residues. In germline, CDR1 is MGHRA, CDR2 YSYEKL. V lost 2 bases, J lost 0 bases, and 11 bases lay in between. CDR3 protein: CASSQTPTSSYEQYF. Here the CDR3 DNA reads TGCGCCAGCAGCCAAACCCCCACGAGCTCCTACGAGCAGTACTTC.

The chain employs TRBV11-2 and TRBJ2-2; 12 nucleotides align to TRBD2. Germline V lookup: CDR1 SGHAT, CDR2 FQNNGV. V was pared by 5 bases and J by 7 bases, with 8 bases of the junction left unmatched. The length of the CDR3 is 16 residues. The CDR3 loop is CASSTRLAGVSGELFF. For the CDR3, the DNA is TGTGCCAGCAGCACCCGACTAGCGGGAGTGAGCGGGGAGCTGTTTTTT.

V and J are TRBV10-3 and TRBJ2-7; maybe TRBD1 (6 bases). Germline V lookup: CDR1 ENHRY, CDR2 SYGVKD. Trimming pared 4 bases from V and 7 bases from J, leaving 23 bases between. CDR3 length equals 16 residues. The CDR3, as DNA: TGTGCCATCAGTGGAGGGGGACACAGCGGCCCTGGAGAGCAGTACTTC. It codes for CAISGGGHSGPGEQYF.

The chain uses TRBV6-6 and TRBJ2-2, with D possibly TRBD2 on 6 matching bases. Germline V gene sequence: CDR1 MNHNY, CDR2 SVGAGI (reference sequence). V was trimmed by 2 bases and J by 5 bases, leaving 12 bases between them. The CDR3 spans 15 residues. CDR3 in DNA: TGTGCCAGCAGTTACCTAGATGGAGGGACCGGGGAGCTGTTTTTT. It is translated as CASSYLDGGTGELFF.

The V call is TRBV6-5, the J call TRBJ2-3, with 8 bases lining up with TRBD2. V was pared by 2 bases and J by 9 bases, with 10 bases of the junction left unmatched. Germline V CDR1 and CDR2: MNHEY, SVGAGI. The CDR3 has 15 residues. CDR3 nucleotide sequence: TGTGCCAGCAGTTACAGGTCGGGAGGGCCAGGAACGCAGTATTTT. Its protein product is CASSYRSGGPGTQYF.

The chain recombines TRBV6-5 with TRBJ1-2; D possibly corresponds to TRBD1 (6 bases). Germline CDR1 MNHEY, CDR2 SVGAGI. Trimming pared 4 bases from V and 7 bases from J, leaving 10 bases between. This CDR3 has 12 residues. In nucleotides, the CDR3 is TGTGCCAGCAGTTCAGGGGATCGTGGCTACACCTTC. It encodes CASSSGDRGYTF.

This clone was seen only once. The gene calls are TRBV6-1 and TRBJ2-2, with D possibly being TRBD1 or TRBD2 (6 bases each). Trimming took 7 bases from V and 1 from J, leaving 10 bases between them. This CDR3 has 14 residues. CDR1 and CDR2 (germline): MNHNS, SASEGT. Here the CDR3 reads CASMGGLNTGELFF. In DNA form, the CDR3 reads TGTGCCAGCATGGGGGGCTTGAACACCGGGGAGCTGTTTTTT.

DNA for the CDR3: TGTGCCAGCAGCTTTGAGGGGGATCCTGGAGATACGCAGTATTTT. It translates to CASSFEGDPGDTQYF. The rearrangement links TRBV12-1 to TRBJ2-3; whether TRBD1, the table's D call, matches the DNA was not checked. TRBV12-1 is annotated as a pseudogene. This CDR3 contains 15 residues.